The rows below give T cell receptor beta chains drawn from one sample of a study of Graves' ophthalmopathy and Graves' hyperthyroidism. TCRdb passed the multiplex PCR reads through MiXCR, listing each CDR3 protein once. The table includes under 800,000 distinct CDR3 sequences, about 20% detected once. Input material: peripheral blood. The source of these receptors is a woman younger than 35 with stable Graves' hyperthyroidism. Some clones in this sample may be carry-over from other donors' samples. Both conserved end residues are part of each CDR3. A D gene is named only where the DNA matches it firmly. Clone sizes are given selectively: once, few, many, or a class where the clone is expanded.

>TRBJ2-5|TRBV11-2|few|NA
TGTGCCAGCAGCCCTATTTGGGGCCCCCTCGGCCAAGAGACCCAGTACTTC
CASSPIWGPLGQETQYF
>TRBJ2-7|TRBV5-1|NA|TRBD2
TGCGCCAGCAGCTTGGAATCTAGCGGGATGAGTGAGCAGTACTTC
CASSLESSGMSEQYF
>TRBJ1-5|TRBV9|NA|NA
TGTGCCAGCAGCGTATATGGGGGCGCTAATCAGCCCCAGCATTTT
CASSVYGGANQPQHF
>TRBJ2-7|TRBV6-4|many|TRBD2
TGTGCCAGCAGGCCCCTAGGGACTAGCGGAAGCTCCTACGAGCAGTACTTC
CASRPLGTSGSSYEQYF
>TRBJ1-5|TRBV10-3|many|TRBD1
TGTGCCATCAGCCCAGACAGGGGCAATCAGCCCCAGCATTTT
CAISPDRGNQPQHF
>TRBJ1-6|TRBV27|many|NA
TGTGCCAGCAGTTTAAGGTTGAGCGGGACGGATAATTCACCCCTCCACTTT
CASSLRLSGTDNSPLHF
>TRBJ1-1|TRBV4-1|NA|TRBD1
TGCGCCAGCAGCCAACCGGGAGTCCGGACAGGGGGAGGGGAGACTGAAGCTTTCTTT
CASSQPGVRTGGGETEAFF
>TRBJ2-2|TRBV28|NA|TRBD2
TGTGCCAGCATCGAGGATAGCGGGAGTGGAACCGGGGAGCTGTTTTTT
CASIEDSGSGTGELFF
>TRBJ2-7|TRBV6-5|many|NA
TGTGCCAGCAGTTACTCGGTCCCCCGGCGGGATTATAGCGAGCAGTACTTC
CASSYSVPRRDYSEQYF
>TRBJ2-7|TRBV28|NA|NA
TGTGCCAGCTCAAAATTTGGGCTGAACCCAAACGAGCAGTACTTC
CASSKFGLNPNEQYF
>TRBJ2-6|TRBV9|NA|TRBD1
TGTGCCACCTCCGGCGGCCCGGGACAGGGGGCGCCCGGGGCCAACGTCCTGACTTTC
CATSGGPGQGAPGANVLTF
>TRBJ2-7|TRBV11-2|NA|TRBD2
TGTGCCAGCAGCTCCTCTAGCGGGGGGGCCTTATACGAGCAGTACTTC
CASSSSSGGALYEQYF
>TRBJ2-5|TRBV2|many|TRBD2
TGTGCCAGCAAAGGACTAGCGGAAGAGACCCAGTACTTC
CASKGLAEETQYF
>TRBJ1-3|TRBV28|many|NA
TGTGCCAGCAGTTTGGCAAACACCATATATTTT
CASSLANTIYF
>TRBJ1-2|TRBV20-1|many|NA
TGCAGTGCTAGAGATCGGACGGGGGCTAACTATGGCTACACCTTC
CSARDRTGANYGYTF
>TRBJ1-3|TRBV28|many|NA
TGTGCCAGCAGACATAGCGCTCCGGGCCAGGCGGGGCACACCATATATTTT
CASRHSAPGQAGHTIYF
>TRBJ2-2|TRBV9|NA|TRBD1
TGTGCCAGCAGCCCTAGACAGGGAACCCACACCGGGGAGCTGTTTTTT
CASSPRQGTHTGELFF
>TRBJ2-5|TRBV12-3/TRBV12-4|many|TRBD2
TGTGCCAGCAGATTGGTGACTAGCGGGGCCGGGTATGAGACCCAGTACTTC
CASRLVTSGAGYETQYF
>TRBJ1-1|TRBV16|NA|TRBD1
TGTGCCAGCAGCCCGATAGACAGGGGCGTTACGAACACTGAAGCTTTCTTT
CASSPIDRGVTNTEAFF
>TRBJ1-3|TRBV11-2|NA|NA
TGTGCCAGCAGCTTAGATGGTTCTGGAAACACCATATATTTT
CASSLDGSGNTIYF
>TRBJ2-7|TRBV20-1|many|NA
TGCAGTGCTAGCTTATACAGGGACGAGCAGTACTTC
CSASLYRDEQYF
>TRBJ2-7|TRBV7-9|NA|NA
TGTGCCAGCACCCCTTTGGGGGGCGAGCAGTACTTC
CASTPLGGEQYF
>TRBJ1-2|TRBV6-1|many|NA
TGTGCCAGCAGTAAGGATCAGGGGCTCTATGGCTACACCTTC
CASSKDQGLYGYTF
>TRBJ1-2|TRBV12-3/TRBV12-4|many|NA
TGTGCCAGCAGCCCTCGTGGCTACACCTTC
CASSPRGYTF
>TRBJ2-2|TRBV12-3/TRBV12-4|NA|TRBD2
TGTGCCAGCAGTTCGGGGACTAGCCGGAACACCGGGGAGCTGTTTTTT
CASSSGTSRNTGELFF
>TRBJ2-2|TRBV10-3|NA|TRBD2
TGTGCCATCAGTGAAGACGGGGGGGCCGCGGGGGAGCTGTTTTTT
CAISEDGGAAGELFF
>TRBJ1-1|TRBV29-1|many|NA
TGCAGCGTTGAAGATTCGGTGAACACTGAAGCTTTCTTT
CSVEDSVNTEAFF
>TRBJ2-7|TRBV2|many|NA
TGTGCCAGCAGATGGAACTCCTACGAGCAGTACTTC
CASRWNSYEQYF
>TRBJ1-5|TRBV5-1|many|NA
TGCGCCAGCAGCTTGGATCAGACGCAGCCCCAGCATTTT
CASSLDQTQPQHF
>TRBJ1-5|TRBV28|many|TRBD1
TGTGCCAGCAGTGCGCGGGACAGAAATCAGCCCCAGCATTTT
CASSARDRNQPQHF
>TRBJ1-6|TRBV4-1|many|NA
TGCGCCAGCAGCCAAGAGAGTGCCCCTCATTCACCCCTCCACTTT
CASSQESAPHSPLHF
>TRBJ1-5|TRBV6-1|many|NA
TGTGCCAGCAGCAACGGGGGGCAGCCCCAGCATTTT
CASSNGGQPQHF
>TRBJ1-2|TRBV3-1|NA|TRBD1
TGTGCCAGCAGCCAAGATCTAGGGACAGGAAGTATCTATGGCTACACCTTC
CASSQDLGTGSIYGYTF
>TRBJ2-7|TRBV7-2|NA|NA
TGTGCCAGCGGCTCCAGCTCCTACGAGCAGTACTTC
CASGSSSYEQYF
>TRBJ2-7|TRBV10-3|many|TRBD1
TGTGCCATCAGTGGGCCCCGGACAGGGTCCAACGAGCAGTACTTC
CAISGPRTGSNEQYF
>TRBJ2-2|TRBV6-4|many|TRBD2
TGTGCCAGCAGTACAAGACTAGCGGGAGTGGGTCTGCGGGACACCGGGGAGCTGTTTTTT
CASSTRLAGVGLRDTGELFF
>TRBJ1-5|TRBV15|once|NA
TGTGCCACCAGCAAAGAACAGGACTATAGCAATCAGCCCCAGCATTTT
CATSKEQDYSNQPQHF
>TRBJ2-5|TRBV6-2/TRBV6-3|NA|NA
TGTGCCAGCAGTTTCTACCACGGGGAGACCCAGTACTTC
CASSFYHGETQYF